This T cell receptor beta chain derives from a study of blood T cell repertoires in COVID-19. Study as a whole: Some COVID-19 samples were acute and others convalescent; all came from the United States, Italy and Spain. The cDNA or gDNA used as material had been derived from T cells, B-cell-depleted T cells, or PBMCs.

Germline V gene lookup returns CDR1 SGHRS and CDR2 YFSETQ. The CDR3 consists of 22 residues. Losses at the gene ends were 4 bases for V and 0 bases for J; bases not matched to a gene: 20. In the authors' workflow: Using reference gene primer amplification, nucleated cell counts were estimated. Clones were sequenced by immunoSEQ multiplex PCR, and TCRdb holds only the in-frame ones, with some missing. The DNA was the basis for D and trimming; V, J and clone size are from that table. This sample has around 25,000 clones, with roughly nine tenths found just once. Input material: peripheral blood. This chain joins TRBV5-1 and TRBJ2-4; 12 bases align to TRBD1. The receptor was isolated from a man between 65 and 85 years old with acute or convalescent COVID-19. The CDR3 coding sequence is TGCGCCAGCAGCGGACCGGGACAGGGGGCGGACGAGATGAGTGTAGCCAAAAACATTCAGTACTTC. Translated: CASSGPGQGADEMSVAKNIQYF.